This paragraph covers one T cell receptor (beta chain) sequence. Its matching antigen is unknown. Clones were read by immunoSEQ multiplex PCR, and TCRdb kept only the in-frame ones, dropping some. The table shows over 150,000 clones, with more than 65% occurring only once. The CDR3 has 11 residues. Germline V gives CDR1 MNHNS, CDR2 SASEGT. V was clipped by 11 bases and J by 6 bases, with 14 bases between them. This entry comes from a study of cytomegalovirus exposure and HLA in healthy donors. Notes on the study in general: The study designated roughly 150 TCR beta chains cytomegalovirus-associated. Researchers reported that a few CMV-associated chains were confirmed in vitro as CMV antigen-specific.

The origin of this receptor is a woman under 40 in good health and CMV-seropositive. This chain joins TRBV6-1 and TRBJ2-7; TRBD2 is a possible D gene (5 bases). The source material was PBMCs. The CDR3 sequence: CASHSGFEQYF. The CDR3 DNA reads as TGTGCCTCCCATTCGGGGTTCGAGCAGTACTTC.